The next 21 T cell receptor beta chains were all read from a single sample in a study of identical twins. One entry per CDR3 protein results from TCRdb running MiXCR on the 5' RACE reads. The sample consists of 450,000 or so distinct CDR3 sequences, 20% to 30% of them appearing once. The sample also formed part of further work on T cells expressing NK-cell markers.

The sequenced material came from CD4+ T cells sorted from blood. These receptors came from a woman between 18 and 29 years old in good health.

This clonotype was recorded many times. The chain employs TRBV27 and TRBJ1-1; D call uncertain. The V gene's germline CDR1 is MNHEY and CDR2 SMNVEV (reference sequence). The CDR3 runs to 16 residues. Trimming stripped 6 bases from V and 1 base from J, with 18 bases between. The CDR3: CASSPARAARNTEAFF. The CDR3, as DNA: TGTGCCAGCAGCCCCGCGCGGGCAGCGAGGAACACTGAAGCTTTCTTT.

V gene TRBV6-5 combines with J gene TRBJ2-1, with 10 bases matching TRBD2. Trimming removed 4 bases from V and 0 bases from J; junction bases left unmatched: 6. The CDR3 consists of 17 residues. Germline assignment: CDR1 MNHEY and CDR2 SVGAGI. The DNA for the CDR3 is TGTGCCAGCAGTTCCGGTAGCGGGAGGAGCTCCTACAATGAGCAGTTCTTC. Translating gives CASSSGSGRSSYNEQFF.

This clonotype was observed a handful of times. The junction shows a germline mismatch at one end, possibly a read error. The rearrangement joins TRBV2 to TRBJ1-5; 8 nucleotides agree with TRBD1. This CDR3 is 14 amino acids long. Germline-derived CDR1 and CDR2 are SNHLY and FYNNEI. The CDR3: CASSLTGANQPQHF. The CDR3 coding sequence is TGCGCCAGCAGCTTGACAGGGGCTAATCAGCCCCAGCATTTT. The variable domain in full, with the rest retrieved from reference TRBV2 and TRBJ1-5, is EPEVTQTPSHQVTQMGQEVILRCVPISNHLYFYWYRQILGQKVEFLVSFYNNEISEKSEIFDDQFSVERPDGSNFTLKIRSTKLEDSAMYFCASSLTGANQPQHFGDGTRLSIL.

The V call is TRBV9, the J call TRBJ1-3; D remains ambiguous. V shed 7 bases and J shed 0 bases, with 8 bases lying between them. The CDR3 covers 13 residues. In germline, CDR1 is SGDLS, CDR2 YYNGEE. The CDR3 DNA follows: TGTGCCAGCGGAACTTTCTCTGGAAACACCATATATTTT. Translation gives CASGTFSGNTIYF.

This chain joins TRBV10-3 and TRBJ1-6, with TRBD1 matching over 10 bases. This CDR3 comprises 14 residues. The V segment lost 4 bases and the J segment 9 bases; nucleotides outside the gene matches: 3. The germline V gene encodes CDR1 ENHRY and CDR2 SYGVKD. CDR3 in DNA: TGTGCCATCAGTGTGGGGACAGGGGTTTCACCCCTCCACTTT. Its translation: CAISVGTGVSPLHF.

V usage is TRBV5-1 and J usage is TRBJ2-3; 12 bases fit TRBD1. Germline V gene sequence: CDR1 SGHRS, CDR2 YFSETQ. The CDR3 is 16 amino acids. V lost 5 bases and J lost 2; bases outside the gene matches: 6. Written as DNA, the CDR3 is TGCGCCAGCAGGTCGGGACAGGGGGCTTCCACAGATACGCAGTATTTT. Translated, it gives CASRSGQGASTDTQYF. The full variable domain, with the rest looked up from reference TRBV5-1 and TRBJ2-3, is KAGVTQTPRYLIKTRGQQVTLSCSPISGHRSVSWYQQTPGQGLQFLFEYFSETQRNKGNFPGRFSGRQFSNSRSEMNVSTLELGDSALYLCASRSGQGASTDTQYFGPGTRLTVL.

In its sample, this clonotype was seen a few times. CDR3 region: CASSLTGTEAYEQYF. CDR3 in DNA: TGTGCCAGCAGCTTGACCGGGACCGAAGCCTACGAGCAGTACTTC. This rearrangement joins TRBV7-2 to TRBJ2-7; D may match TRBD1 or TRBD2 (5 bases each). The CDR3 is 15 residues long. Germline V lookup: CDR1 SGHTA, CDR2 FQGNSA. V lost 3 bases to trimming and J lost 2 bases, with 14 bases between them.

This clonotype was counted a few times. This sequence joins TRBV4-1 and TRBJ1-2; D uncertain. CDR3 length: 13 residues. With 2 bases removed from V and 8 bases from J, the gap between germline ends came to 12 bases. CDR1 is MGHRA and CDR2 is YSYEKL in the germline V gene. In nucleotides, the CDR3 is TGCGCCAGCAGCCAATTGGGAGTAGTGGGCTACACCTTC. This codes for CASSQLGVVGYTF.

This sequence joins TRBV9 and TRBJ2-1; D possibly corresponds to TRBD2 (7 bases). Germline CDR1 SGDLS, CDR2 YYNGEE. V was cut by 0 bases and J by 6 bases, with 13 bases left in between. This CDR3 has 15 residues. The DNA for the CDR3 is TGTGCCAGCAGCGTAGGTGGGGGGGCCCTCAATGAGCAGTTCTTC. It yields the protein CASSVGGGALNEQFF.

The rearrangement links TRBV20-1 to TRBJ2-1; 7 positions match TRBD2. This CDR3 has 14 amino acids. The germline gives CDR1 DFQATT, CDR2 SNEGSKA (reference sequence). Trimming at V came to 6 bases and at J to 5 bases, leaving 10 bases not matched to a gene. The CDR3 DNA follows: TGCAGTGCCCGGGACTACCGTTCCAACAATGAGCAGTTCTTC. This translates into CSARDYRSNNEQFF.

The DNA of the CDR3 is TGTGCCATCAGTGCCGGGGGGCAAGGGAGCAATCAGCCCCAGCATTTT. It yields the protein CAISAGGQGSNQPQHF. The chain joins TRBV10-3 to TRBJ1-5, with D possibly being TRBD1 (6 bases). Trimming removed 4 bases from V and 1 base from J, with 14 bases in between. The CDR3 has 16 amino acids. From germline, CDR1 is ENHRY and CDR2 SYGVKD.

This clonotype occurred a few times. CDR3 in DNA: TGTGCCAGCAGTTTGAGACACTTAGGCGGGGAGCTGTTTTTT. Translated, it gives CASSLRHLGGELFF. The V gene is TRBV12-3 or TRBV12-4, the J gene TRBJ2-2; D ambiguous. Trimming cost V 3 bases and J 7 bases, with 12 bases left between them. The CDR3 runs to 14 residues.

This sequence joins TRBV7-2 and TRBJ2-1; no clear D. Germline lookup yields CDR1 SGHTA and CDR2 FQGNSA. V dropped 0 bases and J dropped 10 bases, with 13 bases sitting between them. CDR3 length: 14 amino acids. CDR3 loop: CASSLALSLGEQFF. CDR3 in DNA: TGTGCCAGCAGCTTAGCGTTGTCCTTAGGGGAGCAGTTCTTC.

This clonotype was seen more than once but under ten times. The chain is built from TRBV15 and TRBJ2-2; D possibly corresponds to TRBD2 (6 bases). This CDR3 spans 17 amino acids. Between the trimmed V and J ends, which lost 4 bases and 0 bases, there was a span of 15 bases. Germline CDR1 is LNHNV and CDR2 is YYDKDF (reference sequence). In DNA, the CDR3 is TGTGCCACCAGCATACTAGCATTGGTAACGAACACCGGGGAGCTGTTTTTT. Its protein product is CATSILALVTNTGELFF.

The chain combines TRBV20-1 with TRBJ2-5; D might be TRBD1 or TRBD2, each matching 5 bases. The ends were cut back, 1 base at V and 2 bases at J, with 14 bases in the middle. Germline CDR1 and CDR2: DFQATT and SNEGSKA (reference sequence). CDR3 length: 15 amino acids. Written as DNA, the CDR3 is TGCAGTGCTAGAGGGGGGTACGCCGGGCAAGAGACCCAGTACTTC. The encoded protein is CSARGGYAGQETQYF.

The chain recombines TRBV10-3 with TRBJ2-3, with 7 bases lining up with TRBD2. CDR1 and CDR2 from the germline V gene are ENHRY and SYGVKD. Trimming cost V 10 bases and J 4 bases; bases outside gene matches: 2. The CDR3 runs to 11 residues. CDR3: CASGSPDTQYF. The CDR3 DNA sequence: TGTGCCAGCGGGAGTCCAGATACGCAGTATTTT.

The J gene is TRBJ2-7, the V gene TRBV5-1; TRBD2 agrees at 13 bases. V shed 4 bases and J 0 bases; nucleotides not matched to a gene: 4. Germline V gives CDR1 SGHRS, CDR2 YFSETQ. This CDR3 region has 16 residues. The CDR3 DNA sequence: TGCGCCAGCAGCAGAGGGACTAGCGGGACCTCCTACGAGCAGTACTTC. Residues: CASSRGTSGTSYEQYF.

The chain uses TRBV3-1 and TRBJ2-1; 9 bases match TRBD2. The germline gives CDR1 LGHDT, CDR2 YNNKEL (reference sequence). The CDR3 sequence is 17 residues long. V shed 4 bases, J shed 7 bases, and the junction held 14 bases outside the gene matches. The chain's CDR3 is CASSLRPAGGLKNEQFF. Here the CDR3 DNA reads TGTGCCAGCAGCCTGAGACCCGCGGGGGGGCTTAAGAATGAGCAGTTCTTC.

This clonotype appeared many times. The gene calls are TRBV6-2 or TRBV6-3 and TRBJ1-1, with a weak D call TRBD1 (5 bases). This CDR3 region has 14 residues. V dropped 2 bases and J dropped 1 base, with 8 bases sitting between them. The germline CDR1 and CDR2 sequences are MNHEY and SVGEGT. CDR3 sequence (DNA): TGTGCCAGCAGTTACGGGGGAAGGAACACTGAAGCTTTCTTT. Its protein is CASSYGGRNTEAFF.

The V and J genes are TRBV29-1 and TRBJ2-1; D call uncertain. Per germline, CDR1 SQVTM and CDR2 ANQGSEA. Trimming removed 3 bases from V and 7 bases from J, with 10 bases in between. The CDR3 extends over 12 amino acids. CDR3 bases: TGCAGCGTTGAGGACGGGCGGAATGAGCAGTTCTTC. Residues: CSVEDGRNEQFF.

The chain uses TRBV4-2 and TRBJ2-5, with D perhaps TRBD2 (5 bases). Between the trimmed V and J ends, which lost 0 bases and 5 bases, there was a span of 16 bases. Germline CDR1 and CDR2: LGHNA and YNFKEQ. CDR3 length equals 16 residues. The CDR3: CASSQDERHGVETQYF. Written as DNA, the CDR3 is TGTGCCAGCAGCCAAGATGAGCGGCACGGGGTTGAGACCCAGTACTTC.